This T cell receptor (beta chain) appears in the sequencing data of a study of technical replicates of blood from a handful of donors. V lost 3 bases and J lost 2, with 10 bases in between. The CDR3 length is 13 residues. Germline CDR1 GTSNPN, CDR2 SVGIG (reference sequence). Assay used: immunoSEQ multiplex PCR; TCRdb lists only in-frame clones, some missing. This repertoire shows tens of thousands of clones, roughly 93% found once; its top ten account for about 0.23%. The sample comprised T cells isolated from PBMCs. The chain is built from TRBV30 and TRBJ1-2; tentatively, D is TRBD1 (6 bases). This clonotype originated in a human donor in good health. This chain's CDR3 is CAWRLQGNYGYTF. The CDR3 DNA sequence: TGTGCCTGGAGACTACAGGGAAACTATGGCTACACCTTC.